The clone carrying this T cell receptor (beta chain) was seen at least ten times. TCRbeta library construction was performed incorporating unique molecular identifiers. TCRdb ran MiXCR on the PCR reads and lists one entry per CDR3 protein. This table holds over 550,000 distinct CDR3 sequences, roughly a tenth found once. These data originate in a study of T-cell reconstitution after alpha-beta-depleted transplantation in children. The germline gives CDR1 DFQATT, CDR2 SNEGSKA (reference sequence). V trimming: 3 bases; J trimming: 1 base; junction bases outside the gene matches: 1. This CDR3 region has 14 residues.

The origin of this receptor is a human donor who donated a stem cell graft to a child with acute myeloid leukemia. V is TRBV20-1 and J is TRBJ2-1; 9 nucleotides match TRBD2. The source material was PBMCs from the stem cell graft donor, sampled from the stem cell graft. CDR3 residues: CSARREGSYNEQFF. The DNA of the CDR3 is TGCAGTGCTAGGCGGGAGGGATCCTACAATGAGCAGTTCTTC.